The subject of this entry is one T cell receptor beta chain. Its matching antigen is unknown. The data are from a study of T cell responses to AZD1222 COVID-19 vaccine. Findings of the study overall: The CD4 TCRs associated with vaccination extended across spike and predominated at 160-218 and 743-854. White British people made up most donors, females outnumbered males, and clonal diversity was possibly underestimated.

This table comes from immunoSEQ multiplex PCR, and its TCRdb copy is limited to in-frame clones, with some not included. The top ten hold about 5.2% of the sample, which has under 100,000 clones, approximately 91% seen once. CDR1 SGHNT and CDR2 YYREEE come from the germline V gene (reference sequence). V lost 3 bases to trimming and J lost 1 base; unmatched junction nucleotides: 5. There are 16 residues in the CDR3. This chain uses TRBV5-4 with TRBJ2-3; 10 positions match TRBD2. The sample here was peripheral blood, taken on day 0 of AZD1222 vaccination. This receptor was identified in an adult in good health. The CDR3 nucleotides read TGTGCCAGCAGCTCCGGAGCGGGGGGGCGCACAGATACGCAGTATTTT. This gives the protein CASSSGAGGRTDTQYF.